This T cell receptor (beta chain) appears in the sequencing data of a study of T cell changes during pregnancy in multiple sclerosis (dated by TCRdb to the late 2010s). About the investigation overall: The study examined how the T cell repertoire changed over the course of pregnancy in women with multiple sclerosis.

As to this clone: Its antigen specificity is not known. No per-base quality is available; no much larger clone lies one base away.

V sheds 4 bases and J sheds 4 bases, leaving 10 bases between their ends. Based on the germline V gene, the CDR1 and CDR2 sequences are MGHRA and YSYEKL. The CDR3 covers 13 residues, taking in both the cysteine and the phenylalanine. Of the read, only the CDR3 DNA is kept; its 39 bases are in frame from base 1. The method behind the library was the immunoSEQ multiplex PCR assay. Held by TCRdb, this immuneACCESS table contains in-frame sequences only and omits some clones. Under half of the omission traces to an unresolved V gene where checked; the cause of the rest is unknown. This sample has about 55,000 clones in its table, and 93% of those were observed once. The ten biggest clones cover approximately 3.8% of the sample.

This TCR derives from a female donor with multiple sclerosis, enrolled in a pregnancy study. Sequencing used CD8+ T cells from peripheral blood mononuclear cells, obtained in the second trimester of pregnancy. The chain links TRBV4-1 with TRBJ1-2; no D gene is confidently identified. CDR3 loop: CASSLPGSYGYTF. The DNA reads as follows: TGCGCCAGCAGCCTGCCGGGAAGCTATGGCTACACCTTC.